The 20 T cell receptor beta chains below were found in one sample sequenced in a study of blood T cell repertoires in COVID-19. Generated by immunoSEQ multiplex PCR, the TCRdb table keeps only in-frame clones and is missing some. The top ten clones hold about 6.9% of a sample with about 130,000 clones, over 75% of them seen once. The sequencing sample was made of peripheral blood. These receptors were taken from an elderly man with active or convalescent COVID-19.

This chain connects TRBV7-3 to TRBJ1-1; tentatively, D is TRBD1 (6 bases). Deletions cut 4 bases from V and 0 bases from J, with 15 bases between. CDR1 is SGHTA, CDR2 FQGTGA, per germline. The CDR3 spans 16 residues. The CDR3 spells CASSSDSLVMNTEAFF. CDR3 bases: TGTGCCAGCAGCTCGGACAGCCTTGTAATGAACACTGAAGCTTTCTTT.

V and J are TRBV7-2 and TRBJ2-1; D is unclear. This CDR3 has 14 amino acids. The V end was cut by 2 bases, the J end by 8 bases, with 13 bases between. Germline loops: CDR1 SGHTA, CDR2 FQGNSA. The CDR3 nucleotides read TGTGCCAGCAGCTTAATGCTAGAGGTCTATGAGCAGTTCTTC. Translated, it gives CASSLMLEVYEQFF.

The chain uses TRBV7-2 and TRBJ1-1; the D gene is possibly TRBD1 (5 bases). Looked up from germline, CDR1 is SGHTA and CDR2 is FQGNSA. The ends were cut back, 1 base at V and 1 base at J, with 19 bases in the middle. The CDR3 is 18 residues long. The chain's CDR3 is CASSLGRQIYRTNTEAFF. The CDR3 DNA reads TGTGCCAGCAGCTTAGGGCGGCAAATATACAGGACGAACACTGAAGCTTTCTTT. Looking up the rest from reference TRBV7-2 and TRBJ1-1 gives the full variable domain: GAGVSQSPSNKVTEKGKDVELRCDPISGHTALYWYRQSLGQGLEFLIYFQGNSAPDKSGLPSDRFSAERTGGSVSTLTIQRTQQEDSAVYLCASSLGRQIYRTNTEAFFGQGTRLTVV.

The chain links TRBV7-2 to TRBJ2-7, with D possibly matching TRBD2 (6 bases). With 3 bases removed from V and 6 bases from J, the gap between germline ends came to 9 bases. In germline, CDR1 is SGHTA, CDR2 FQGNSA. The length of the CDR3 is 12 residues. Written as DNA, the CDR3 is TGTGCCAGCAGCTTGGGACTCCGCGAGCAGTACTTC. It codes for CASSLGLREQYF.

The rearrangement uses TRBV9 and TRBJ2-1; 10 bases are a match to TRBD1. The CDR3 has 18 amino acids. From germline, CDR1 is SGDLS and CDR2 YYNGEE. J gave up 4 bases and V 4 bases, and 14 bases lay outside the gene matches. The DNA for the CDR3 is TGTGCCAGCAGCCTCAACACCGGGACAGGGGTTACGTACAATGAGCAGTTCTTC. Amino acid sequence: CASSLNTGTGVTYNEQFF.

This rearrangement joins TRBV7-9 to TRBJ1-2; 7 nucleotides agree with TRBD1. CDR3 length: 14 amino acids. Germline values: CDR1 SEHNR, CDR2 FQNEAQ (reference sequence). The J segment lost 4 bases and the V segment lost 4 bases, leaving 6 bases of the junction unmatched. The CDR3 region has the DNA TGTGCCAGCAGCTATCCCGGGACAGTCTATGGCTACACCTTC. This codes for CASSYPGTVYGYTF.

The V call is TRBV28, the J call TRBJ2-7; 8 bases match TRBD2. There are 12 residues in the CDR3. Per the germline V gene, CDR1 is MDHEN and CDR2 is SYDVKM. Trimming took 7 bases from V and 4 from J; bases not matched to a gene: 3. CDR3 region: CASIASGYEQYF. The CDR3 DNA sequence: TGTGCCAGCATAGCTAGCGGGTACGAGCAGTACTTC.

The V and J genes are TRBV6-2 or TRBV6-3 and TRBJ1-1; D not resolved. There are 15 residues in the CDR3. CDR1 and CDR2 (germline): MNHEY, SVGEGT. V gave up 5 bases and J gave up 1 base, with 14 bases separating them. The CDR3 DNA reads as TGTGCCAGCAGTGACCGGGTCTCCGGGAACACTGAAGCTTTCTTT. Translating gives CASSDRVSGNTEAFF.

The chain uses TRBV6-5 and TRBJ1-2; weak D call: TRBD1 (5 bases). CDR1 is MNHEY and CDR2 is SVGAGI in the germline V gene. V lost 0 bases to trimming and J lost 8 bases, with 10 bases between them. The CDR3 has 13 residues. DNA of the CDR3: TGTGCCAGCAGTTACTCCACCGGGGGGGGCTACACCTTC. This sequence encodes CASSYSTGGGYTF.

This clone was recorded only once. CDR3 amino acids: CASSSNAGARRFEQYF. The CDR3 DNA is TGTGCCAGCAGCTCAAACGCAGGGGCCCGAAGGTTCGAGCAGTACTTC. The chain employs TRBV7-9 and TRBJ2-7, with D maybe TRBD1 (6 bases). Between the trimmed V and J ends, which lost 4 bases and 6 bases, there was a span of 22 bases. Germline V CDR1 and CDR2: SEHNR, FQNEAQ (reference sequence). The CDR3 is made up of 16 amino acids.

The CDR3 region is CASRRTGNYGYTF. As DNA, the CDR3 is TGTGCCAGCAGACGGACAGGGAACTATGGCTACACCTTC. V is TRBV28 and J is TRBJ1-2, with 8 bases aligning to TRBD1. CDR3 length: 13 amino acids. In germline, CDR1 is MDHEN, CDR2 SYDVKM. V was clipped by 6 bases and J by 2 bases; unmatched bases: 2.

The chain has TRBV7-3 and TRBJ2-3, with 9 bases identical to TRBD1. Losses at the gene ends were 3 bases for V and 4 bases for J; bases not matched to a gene: 8. CDR3 length equals 16 residues. The germline gives CDR1 SGHTA, CDR2 FQGTGA. Written as DNA, the CDR3 is TGTGCCAGCAGCTTTCCCCCGGGACAGGGTCCAGATACGCAGTATTTT. This gives the protein CASSFPPGQGPDTQYF. The full variable domain, completed using reference TRBV7-3 and TRBJ2-3, is GAGVSQTPSNKVTEKGKYVELRCDPISGHTALYWYRQSLGQGPEFLIYFQGTGAADDSGLPNDRFFAVRPEGSVSTLKIQRTERGDSAVYLCASSFPPGQGPDTQYFGPGTRLTVL.

The V call is TRBV14, the J call TRBJ2-5, with a tentative D call TRBD1 (6 bases). Trimming stripped 3 bases from V and 5 bases from J, with 19 bases between. Germline loops: CDR1 SGHDN, CDR2 FVKESK. CDR3 length equals 16 residues. The chain's CDR3 is CASSHVKWGPGETQYF. The CDR3 DNA reads TGTGCCAGCAGCCACGTCAAGTGGGGGCCGGGGGAGACCCAGTACTTC. Full variable domain (missing parts from reference TRBV14 and TRBJ2-5): EAGVTQFPSHSVIEKGQTVTLRCDPISGHDNLYWYRRVMGKEIKFLLHFVKESKQDESGMPNNRFLAERTGGTYSTLKVQPAELEDSGVYFCASSHVKWGPGETQYFGPGTRLLVL.

This chain connects TRBV6-5 to TRBJ2-7; TRBD1 might be the D (6 bases). This CDR3 has 12 amino acids. Germline assignment: CDR1 MNHEY and CDR2 SVGAGI. Trimming took 5 bases from V and 7 from J, leaving 12 bases between them. The CDR3 DNA reads as TGTGCCAGCAGTAGGGACACGGGGGAGCAGTACTTC. Translated, it gives CASSRDTGEQYF.

V is TRBV18 and J is TRBJ2-5; D is possibly TRBD2 (5 bases). Germline-derived CDR1 and CDR2 are KGHSH and LQKENI. This CDR3 is built from 14 residues. Trimming removed 1 base at V and 3 bases at J, with 9 bases between. CDR3: CASSPLGVEETQYF. CDR3 DNA sequence: TGTGCCAGCTCACCACTCGGGGTGGAAGAGACCCAGTACTTC.

As to this clone: In the same sample, other DNA sequences code for this CDR3. The V gene is TRBV5-1, the J gene TRBJ1-5; D is ambiguous. Germline CDR1 is SGHRS and CDR2 is YFSETQ. This CDR3 comprises 14 residues. The germline V and J ends were trimmed by 0 bases and 3 bases, with 7 bases remaining between them. CDR3 region: CASSLDGPNQPQHF. The CDR3 coding sequence is TGCGCCAGCAGCTTGGATGGCCCCAATCAGCCCCAGCATTTT.

The V and J genes are TRBV4-1 and TRBJ2-5; D ambiguous. Germline lookup yields CDR1 MGHRA and CDR2 YSYEKL. This CDR3 contains 15 residues. V was pared by 4 bases and J by 1 base, with 13 bases between. For the CDR3, the DNA is TGCGCCAGCAGCCCCAGCGACGAACTCCAAGAGACCCAGTACTTC. Translating it yields CASSPSDELQETQYF.

This clone was detected once. The V call is TRBV5-5, the J call TRBJ1-1; TRBD1 agrees at 8 bases. The V and J ends lost 4 bases and 5 bases, in that order; junction bases with no gene match: 4. Per the germline V gene, CDR1 is SGHKS and CDR2 is YYEKEE (reference sequence). The CDR3 has 13 amino acids. CDR3 DNA: TGTGCCAGCAGCACAGGGGGTCGGACTGAAGCTTTCTTT. Its translation: CASSTGGRTEAFF.

The chain employs TRBV4-1 and TRBJ1-3; no reliable D call. CDR3 length: 16 residues. CDR1 and CDR2 (germline): MGHRA, YSYEKL. The V end lost 0 bases, the J end lost 4 bases, and 13 bases lay between the germline ends. CDR3 coding DNA: TGCGCCAGCAGCCAAGAACGGAGCGCAACAGGAAACACCATATATTTT. Protein: CASSQERSATGNTIYF.

The chain has TRBV7-9 and TRBJ1-2; D unclear. The CDR3 is 14 residues long. Germline assignment: CDR1 SEHNR and CDR2 FQNEAQ (reference sequence). V was shortened by 1 base and J by 1 base, with 7 bases between the two germline ends. The chain's CDR3 is CASSLGPNNYGYTF. CDR3 nucleotides: TGTGCCAGCAGCTTAGGTCCAAATAACTATGGCTACACCTTC.